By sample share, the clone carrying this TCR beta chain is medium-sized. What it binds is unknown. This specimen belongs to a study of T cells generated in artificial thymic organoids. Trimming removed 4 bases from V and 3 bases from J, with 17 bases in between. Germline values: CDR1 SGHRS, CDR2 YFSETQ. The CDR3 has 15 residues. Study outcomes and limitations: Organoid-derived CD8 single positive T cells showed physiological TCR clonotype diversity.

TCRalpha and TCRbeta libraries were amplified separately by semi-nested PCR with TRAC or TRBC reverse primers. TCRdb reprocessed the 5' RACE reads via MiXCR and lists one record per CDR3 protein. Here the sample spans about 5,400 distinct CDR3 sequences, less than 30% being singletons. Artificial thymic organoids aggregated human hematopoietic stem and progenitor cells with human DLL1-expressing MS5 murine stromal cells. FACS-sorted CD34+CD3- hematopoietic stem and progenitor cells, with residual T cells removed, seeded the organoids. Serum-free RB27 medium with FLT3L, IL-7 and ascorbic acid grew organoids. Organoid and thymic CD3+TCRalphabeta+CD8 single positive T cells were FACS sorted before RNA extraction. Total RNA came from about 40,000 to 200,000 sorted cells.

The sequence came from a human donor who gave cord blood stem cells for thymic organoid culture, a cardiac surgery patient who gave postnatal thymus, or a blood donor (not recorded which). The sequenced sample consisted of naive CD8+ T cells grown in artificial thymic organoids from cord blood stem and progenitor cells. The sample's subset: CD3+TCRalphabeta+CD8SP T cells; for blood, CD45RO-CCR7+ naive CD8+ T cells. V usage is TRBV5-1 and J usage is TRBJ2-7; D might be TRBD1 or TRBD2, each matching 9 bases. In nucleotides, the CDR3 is TGCGCCAGCAGCGCGGGGGGGGGACAGGGCTACGAGCAGTACTTC. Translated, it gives CASSAGGGQGYEQYF.